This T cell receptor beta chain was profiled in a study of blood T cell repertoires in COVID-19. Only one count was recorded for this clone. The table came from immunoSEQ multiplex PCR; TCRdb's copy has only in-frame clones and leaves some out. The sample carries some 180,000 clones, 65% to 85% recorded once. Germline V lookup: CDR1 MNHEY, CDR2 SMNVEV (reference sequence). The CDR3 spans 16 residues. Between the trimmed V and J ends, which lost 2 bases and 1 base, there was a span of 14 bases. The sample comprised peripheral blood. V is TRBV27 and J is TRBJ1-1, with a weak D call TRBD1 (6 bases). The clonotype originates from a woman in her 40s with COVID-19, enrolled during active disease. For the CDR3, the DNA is TGTGCCAGCAGTTTAGATACAGGGATAGGGAACACTGAAGCTTTCTTT. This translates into CASSLDTGIGNTEAFF.